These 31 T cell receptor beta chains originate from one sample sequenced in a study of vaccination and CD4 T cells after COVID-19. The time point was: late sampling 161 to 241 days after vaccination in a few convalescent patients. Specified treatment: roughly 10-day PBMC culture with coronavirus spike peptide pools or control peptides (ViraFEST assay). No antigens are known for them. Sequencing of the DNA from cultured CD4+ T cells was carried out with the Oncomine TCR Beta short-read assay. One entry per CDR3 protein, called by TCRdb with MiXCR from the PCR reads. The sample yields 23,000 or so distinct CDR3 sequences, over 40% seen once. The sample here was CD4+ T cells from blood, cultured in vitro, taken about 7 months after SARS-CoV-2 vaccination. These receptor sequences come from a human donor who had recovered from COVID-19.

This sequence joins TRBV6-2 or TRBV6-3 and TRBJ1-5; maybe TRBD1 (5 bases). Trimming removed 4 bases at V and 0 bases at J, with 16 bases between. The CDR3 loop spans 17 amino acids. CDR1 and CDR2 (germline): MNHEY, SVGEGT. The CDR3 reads CASSSPGGGYSNQPQHF. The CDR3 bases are TGTGCCAGCAGTTCCCCGGGGGGGGGTTATAGCAATCAGCCCCAGCATTTT.

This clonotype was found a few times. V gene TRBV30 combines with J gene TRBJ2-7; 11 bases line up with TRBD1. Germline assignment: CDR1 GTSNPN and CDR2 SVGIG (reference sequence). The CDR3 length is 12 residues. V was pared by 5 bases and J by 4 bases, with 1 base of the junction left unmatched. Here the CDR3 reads CAWGQGAYEQYF. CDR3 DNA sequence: TGTGCCTGGGGACAGGGGGCATACGAGCAGTACTTC.

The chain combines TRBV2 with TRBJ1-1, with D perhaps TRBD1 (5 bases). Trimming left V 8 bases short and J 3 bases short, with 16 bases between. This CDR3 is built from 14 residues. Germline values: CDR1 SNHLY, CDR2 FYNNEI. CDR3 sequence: CASRRGARDTEAFF. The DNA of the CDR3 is TGTGCCAGCCGGCGAGGGGCGAGAGACACTGAAGCTTTCTTT.

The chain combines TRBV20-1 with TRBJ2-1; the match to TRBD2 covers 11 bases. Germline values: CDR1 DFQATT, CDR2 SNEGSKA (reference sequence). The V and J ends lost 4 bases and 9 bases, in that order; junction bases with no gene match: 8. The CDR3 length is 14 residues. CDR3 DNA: TGCAGTGCTATTAGCGGGAGGGCTCGGTTTGAGCAGTTCTTC. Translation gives CSAISGRARFEQFF.

CDR3 sequence reads: CSARDFRTSGDEQFF. The CDR3 nucleotides read TGCAGTGCTAGAGATTTCAGGACTAGCGGGGATGAGCAGTTCTTC. V usage is TRBV20-1 and J usage is TRBJ2-1; 12 bases are a match to TRBD2. The CDR3 is 15 residues long. J lost 8 bases, V lost 0 bases, and 5 bases had no gene match. From germline, CDR1 is DFQATT and CDR2 SNEGSKA (reference sequence).

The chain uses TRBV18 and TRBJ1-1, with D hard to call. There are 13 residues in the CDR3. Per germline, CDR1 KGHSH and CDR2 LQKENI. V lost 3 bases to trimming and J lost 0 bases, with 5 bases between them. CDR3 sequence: CASSPDVNTEAFF. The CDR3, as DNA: TGTGCCAGCTCACCGGACGTGAACACTGAAGCTTTCTTT. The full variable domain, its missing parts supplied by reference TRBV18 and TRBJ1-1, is NAGVMQNPRHLVRRRGQEARLRCSPMKGHSHVYWYRQLPEEGLKFMVYLQKENIIDESGMPKERFSAEFPKEGPSILRIQQVVRGDSAAYFCASSPDVNTEAFFGQGTRLTVV.

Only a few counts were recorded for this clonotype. The CDR3 loop reads CASNAWTGFTGELFF. Here the CDR3 DNA reads TGTGCCAGCAACGCGTGGACAGGGTTCACCGGGGAGCTGTTTTTT. J is TRBJ2-2 and V is TRBV28, with 8 nucleotides matching TRBD1. The CDR3 has 15 residues. With V trimmed by 7 bases and J by 4 bases, 8 bases remained unmatched. CDR1 and CDR2 (germline): MDHEN, SYDVKM.

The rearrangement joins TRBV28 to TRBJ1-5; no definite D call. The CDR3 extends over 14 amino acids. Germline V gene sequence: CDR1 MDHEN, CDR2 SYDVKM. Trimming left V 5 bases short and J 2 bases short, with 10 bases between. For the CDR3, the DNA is TGTGCCAGCAGTCTCGAGTTGCGCAATCAGCCCCAGCATTTT. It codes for CASSLELRNQPQHF.

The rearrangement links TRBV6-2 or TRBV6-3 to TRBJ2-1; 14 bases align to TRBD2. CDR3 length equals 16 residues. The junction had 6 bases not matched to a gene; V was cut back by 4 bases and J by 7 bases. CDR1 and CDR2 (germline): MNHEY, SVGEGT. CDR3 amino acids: CASSSRGTSGSNEQFF. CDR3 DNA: TGTGCCAGCAGTTCCCGGGGGACTAGCGGGAGTAATGAGCAGTTCTTC.

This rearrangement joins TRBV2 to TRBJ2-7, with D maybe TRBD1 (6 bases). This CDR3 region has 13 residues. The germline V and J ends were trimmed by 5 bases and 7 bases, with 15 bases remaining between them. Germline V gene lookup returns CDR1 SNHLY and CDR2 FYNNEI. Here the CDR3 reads CASSYRQAGEQYF. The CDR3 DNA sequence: TGTGCCAGCAGTTATCGACAGGCCGGGGAGCAGTACTTC.

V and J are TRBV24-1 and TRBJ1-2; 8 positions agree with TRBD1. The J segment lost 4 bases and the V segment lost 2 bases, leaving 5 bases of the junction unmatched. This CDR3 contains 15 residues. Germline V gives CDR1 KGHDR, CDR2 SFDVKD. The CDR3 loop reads CATSDSPDRGYGYTF. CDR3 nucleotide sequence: TGTGCCACCAGTGATTCCCCCGACAGGGGCTATGGCTACACCTTC.

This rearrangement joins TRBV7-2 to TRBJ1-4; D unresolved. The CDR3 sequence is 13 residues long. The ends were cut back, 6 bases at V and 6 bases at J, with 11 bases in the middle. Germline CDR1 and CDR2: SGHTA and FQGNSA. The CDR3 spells CASRPIGDEKLFF. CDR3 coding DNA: TGTGCCAGCAGGCCCATAGGAGATGAAAAACTGTTTTTT.

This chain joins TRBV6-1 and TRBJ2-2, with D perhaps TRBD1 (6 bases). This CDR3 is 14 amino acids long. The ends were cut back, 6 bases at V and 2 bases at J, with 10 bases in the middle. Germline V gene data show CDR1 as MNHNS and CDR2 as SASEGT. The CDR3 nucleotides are TGTGCCAGCAGGCCAGGGGTAAACACCGGGGAGCTGTTTTTT. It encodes CASRPGVNTGELFF.

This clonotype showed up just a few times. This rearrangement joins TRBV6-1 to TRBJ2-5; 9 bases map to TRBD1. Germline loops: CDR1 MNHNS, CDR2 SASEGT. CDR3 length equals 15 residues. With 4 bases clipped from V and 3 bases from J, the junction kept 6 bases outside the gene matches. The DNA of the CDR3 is TGTGCCAGCAGTGGGGGGACAGGGAGTAAAGAGACCCAGTACTTC. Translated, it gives CASSGGTGSKETQYF.

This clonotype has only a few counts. CDR3 coding DNA: TGTGCCAGCAGCTTAACAGGGACAGGCGGGGAGACCCAGTACTTC. Translated: CASSLTGTGGETQYF. The V gene is TRBV7-3, the J gene TRBJ2-5; 8 bases match TRBD1. Germline V gene sequence: CDR1 SGHTA, CDR2 FQGTGA. V lost 0 bases to trimming and J lost 5 bases; unmatched junction nucleotides: 5. This CDR3 comprises 15 residues.

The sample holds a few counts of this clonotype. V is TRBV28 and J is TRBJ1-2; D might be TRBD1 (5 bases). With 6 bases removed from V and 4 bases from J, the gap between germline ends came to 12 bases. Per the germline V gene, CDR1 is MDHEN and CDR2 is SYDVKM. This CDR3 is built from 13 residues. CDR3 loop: CASSPTGVYGYTF. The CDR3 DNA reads TGTGCCAGCAGCCCGACGGGGGTCTATGGCTACACCTTC.

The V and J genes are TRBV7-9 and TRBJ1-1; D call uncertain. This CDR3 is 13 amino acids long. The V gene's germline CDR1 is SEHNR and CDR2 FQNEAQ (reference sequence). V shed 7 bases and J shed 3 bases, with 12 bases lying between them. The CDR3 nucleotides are TGTGCCAGCACCGAGGTCCGGGACACTGAAGCTTTCTTT. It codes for CASTEVRDTEAFF.

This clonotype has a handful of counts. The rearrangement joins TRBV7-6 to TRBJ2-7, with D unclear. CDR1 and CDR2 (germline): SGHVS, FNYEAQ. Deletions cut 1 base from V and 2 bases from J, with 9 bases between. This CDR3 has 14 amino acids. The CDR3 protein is CASSLGQRAYEQYF. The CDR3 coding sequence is TGTGCCAGCAGCTTAGGCCAGAGAGCCTACGAGCAGTACTTC.

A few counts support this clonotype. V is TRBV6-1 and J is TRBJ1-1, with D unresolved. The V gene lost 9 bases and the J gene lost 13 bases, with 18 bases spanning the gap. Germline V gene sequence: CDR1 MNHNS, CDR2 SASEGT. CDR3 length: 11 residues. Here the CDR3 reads CASSTRTIGFF. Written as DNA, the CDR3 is TGTGCCAGTTCAACCCGAACAATAGGTTTCTTT.

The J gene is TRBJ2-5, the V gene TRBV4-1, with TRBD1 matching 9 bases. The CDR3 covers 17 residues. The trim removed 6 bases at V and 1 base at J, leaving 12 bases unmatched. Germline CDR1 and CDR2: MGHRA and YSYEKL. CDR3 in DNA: TGCGCCAGCAGTCGACAGGGGGGGCTCTCGGTCCAAGAGACCCAGTACTTC. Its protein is CASSRQGGLSVQETQYF.

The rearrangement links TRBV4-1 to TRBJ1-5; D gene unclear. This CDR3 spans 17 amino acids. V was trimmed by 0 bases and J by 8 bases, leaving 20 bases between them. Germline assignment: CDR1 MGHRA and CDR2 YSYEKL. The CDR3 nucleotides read TGCGCCAGCAGCCAAGATGCCGTGAGAGGCCCTTTAAAGCCCCAGCATTTT. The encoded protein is CASSQDAVRGPLKPQHF.

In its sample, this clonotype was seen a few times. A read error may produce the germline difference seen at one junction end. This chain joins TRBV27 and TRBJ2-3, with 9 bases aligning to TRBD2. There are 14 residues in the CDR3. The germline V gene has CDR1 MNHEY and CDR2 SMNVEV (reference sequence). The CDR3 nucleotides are TGTGCCAGCAGTTTGGGGACTAGCAAAGATACGCAGTATTTT. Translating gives CASSLGTSKDTQYF.

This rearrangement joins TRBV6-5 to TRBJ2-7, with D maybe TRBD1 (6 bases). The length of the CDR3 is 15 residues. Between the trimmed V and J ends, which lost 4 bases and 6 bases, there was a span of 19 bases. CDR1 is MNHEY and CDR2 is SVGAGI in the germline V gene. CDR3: CASSSRRGFEGEQYF. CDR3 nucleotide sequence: TGTGCCAGCAGTTCCCGTAGGGGGTTCGAAGGCGAGCAGTACTTC.

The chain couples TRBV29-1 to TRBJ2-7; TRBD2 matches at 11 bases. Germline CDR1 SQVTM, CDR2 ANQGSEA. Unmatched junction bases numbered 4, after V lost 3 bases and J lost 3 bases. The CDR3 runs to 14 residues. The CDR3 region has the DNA TGCAGCGTTGAGATAGCGGGAGGGATCTACGAGCAGTACTTC. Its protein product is CSVEIAGGIYEQYF.

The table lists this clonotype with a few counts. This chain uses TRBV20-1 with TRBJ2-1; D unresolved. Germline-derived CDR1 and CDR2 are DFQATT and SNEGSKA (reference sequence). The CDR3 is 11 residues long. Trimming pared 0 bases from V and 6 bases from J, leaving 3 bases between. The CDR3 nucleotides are TGCAGTGCTAGAGATCGCAATGAGCAGTTCTTC. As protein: CSARDRNEQFF.

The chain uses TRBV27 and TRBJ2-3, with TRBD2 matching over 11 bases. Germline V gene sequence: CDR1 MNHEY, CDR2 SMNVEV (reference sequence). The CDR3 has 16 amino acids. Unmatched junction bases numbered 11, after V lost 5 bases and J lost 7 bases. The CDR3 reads CASSGLAGGSLNTQYF. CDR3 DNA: TGTGCCAGCAGTGGCCTAGCGGGAGGATCGTTAAATACGCAGTATTTT.

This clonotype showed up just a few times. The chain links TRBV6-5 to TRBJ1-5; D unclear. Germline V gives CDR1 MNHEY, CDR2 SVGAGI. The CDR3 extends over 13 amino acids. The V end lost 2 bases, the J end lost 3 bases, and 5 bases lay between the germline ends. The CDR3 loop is CASSYSLNQPQHF. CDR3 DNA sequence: TGTGCCAGCAGTTACAGCCTCAATCAGCCCCAGCATTTT.

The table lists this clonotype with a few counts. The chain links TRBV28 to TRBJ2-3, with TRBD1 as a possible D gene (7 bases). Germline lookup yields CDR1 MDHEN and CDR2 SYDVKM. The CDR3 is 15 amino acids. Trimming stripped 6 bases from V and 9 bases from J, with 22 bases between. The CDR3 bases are TGTGCCAGCAGCCCGGGAGACAGGGTGAATCCAACGCAGTATTTT. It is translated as CASSPGDRVNPTQYF.

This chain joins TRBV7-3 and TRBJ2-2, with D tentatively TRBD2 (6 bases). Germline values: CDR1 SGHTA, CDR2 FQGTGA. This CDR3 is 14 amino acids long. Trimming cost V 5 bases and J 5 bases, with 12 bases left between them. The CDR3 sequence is CASSPSGVTGELFF. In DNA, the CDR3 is TGTGCCAGCAGCCCTTCGGGAGTTACCGGGGAGCTGTTTTTT.

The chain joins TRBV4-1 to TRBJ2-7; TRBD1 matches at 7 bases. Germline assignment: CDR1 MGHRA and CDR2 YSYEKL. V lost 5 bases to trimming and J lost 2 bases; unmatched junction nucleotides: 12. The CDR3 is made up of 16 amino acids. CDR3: CASSKEPTGAPYEQYF. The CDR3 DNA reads TGCGCCAGCAGCAAGGAACCTACAGGGGCTCCCTACGAGCAGTACTTC.

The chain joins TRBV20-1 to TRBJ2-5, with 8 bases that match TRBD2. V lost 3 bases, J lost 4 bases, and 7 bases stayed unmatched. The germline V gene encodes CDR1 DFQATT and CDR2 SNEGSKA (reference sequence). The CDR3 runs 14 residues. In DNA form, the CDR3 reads TGCAGTGCTAGGGGGACTAGTGGGATAGAGACCCAGTACTTC. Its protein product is CSARGTSGIETQYF.